This T cell receptor beta chain was recorded in a study of control samples from healthy donors and cancer patients. The protocol was immunoSEQ multiplex PCR, while the TCRdb copy is restricted to in-frame clones and leaves out a portion. The profile covers some 130,000 clones, with about 88% appearing a single time and 8.7% taken by the ten largest. The CDR3 spans 15 residues. Germline trimming cut 0 bases from V and 5 bases from J; bases unmatched to any gene: 4. Germline lookup yields CDR1 SGDLS and CDR2 YYNGEE. Sample: blood. The chain employs TRBV9 and TRBJ1-4; 7 bases map to TRBD1. This receptor was identified in a woman between 25 and 40 years old in good health. The CDR3 region has the DNA TGTGCCAGCAGCGTAGGCCCGGACAGGAATGAAAAACTGTTTTTT. It specifies CASSVGPDRNEKLFF.